These T cell receptor beta chains were read from a single sample in a study of cytomegalovirus exposure and HLA in healthy donors. Here immunoSEQ multiplex PCR was the method, and the copy in TCRdb shows in-frame clones only, minus some. The sample gives around 180,000 clones, 79% of which show up once; under 0.9% is in the top ten. Specimen: PBMCs. Receptor source: a woman aged 40 to 55 in good health and CMV-seronegative. The conserved cysteine and the conserved F or W are not part of the CDR3 here.

TRBV5-1,ASSKGQGDSEAF
TRBV14,ASSQDPRRDRGSYEQY
TRBV6-1,ASSPTGTANYGYT
TRBV28,ATKIGQASDTQY
TRBV6-5,ASKPGLANYEQY
TRBV5-4,ASSQDPMSGRSETQY
TRBV19,ASSPRQGVGHTEAF
TRBV2,ASSRGDEKLF
TRBV2,ASSEEFIGSRGPLYGYT
TRBV7-8,ASSTGQGINTGELF
TRBV7-2,ASSFRENNSPLH
TRBV7-6,ASSLVGGTRDGEQY
TRBV5-5,ASSPEGSSPLH
TRBV19,ASTRGVYYGYT
TRBV28,ASKFPLAGGMNEQF
TRBV7-9,ASSLGGALNTGELF
TRBV27,ASSLSSGQGSGYT
TRBV27,ASSFNWGDNEQF
TRBV5-1,AGSLGQGGTGELF
TRBV6-1,ASSEETHYGYT
TRBV7-2,ASSLTGTRGEQY
TRBV5-4,ASSPGQDRYEQY
TRBV5-1,ASSLTALNSPLH
TRBV6-5,ASSYSTGTYGYT
TRBV5-4,ASSPGDGEAF
TRBV19,AIHRGPFYGYT
TRBV18,ASSPPPGTGLF
TRBV7-2,ASSWGTSGLNEQF
TRBV29-1,SVGQSRSNEQF
TRBV7-6,ASRPTSQETQY
TRBV19,ASRTSFGGNEQF
TRBV7-6,ASSSSGSAYEQY
TRBV11-3,ASSTRQGAETQY
TRBV7-3,ASSPSGGQTLDGYT
TRBV29-1,SVGQGLINEQF
TRBV7-6,ASSLAGGVADTQY
TRBV19,ASTARNYGYT
TRBV30,AWGLGTGYTEAF
TRBV10-3,AISESKAGLNEKLF
TRBV5-1,ASSLEGLAGSSYNEQF
TRBV25-1,ASSESHTYT
TRBV7-9,ASTGFDRTGGSYEQY
TRBV19,ASSIRSVSSGANVLT
TRBV5-1,ASSLGSDWYEQY
TRBV7-9,AVGQANEKLF